The clone carrying this T cell receptor (beta chain) came up a few times. No antigen is known for it. TCRdb used MiXCR to reprocess the 5' RACE reads, holding one entry per CDR3 protein. The sample carries roughly 350,000 distinct CDR3 sequences, more than 9% recorded once. This CDR3 contains 17 residues. Germline assignment: CDR1 SGHRS and CDR2 YFSETQ. V shed 6 bases and J 0 bases; nucleotides not matched to a gene: 11. The data originate from a study of identical twins. General study points: Abundant beta clonotypes from cord blood had fewer insertions, unlike memory repertoires, which showed none. Surplus twin overlap in beta out-of-frame sequences was less pronounced.

Donors uniformly comprised healthy Caucasians. The same data also went into a second study, on yellow fever vaccine responses in identical twins.

The TCR sequence derives from a woman between 18 and 29 years old in good health. The chain links TRBV5-1 to TRBJ2-4; 8 bases map to TRBD1. The sequenced sample consisted of CD8+ T cells sorted from blood. CDR3 region: CASTETGVGVAKNIQYF. Here the CDR3 DNA reads TGCGCCAGCACCGAGACAGGGGTGGGGGTAGCCAAAAACATTCAGTACTTC.